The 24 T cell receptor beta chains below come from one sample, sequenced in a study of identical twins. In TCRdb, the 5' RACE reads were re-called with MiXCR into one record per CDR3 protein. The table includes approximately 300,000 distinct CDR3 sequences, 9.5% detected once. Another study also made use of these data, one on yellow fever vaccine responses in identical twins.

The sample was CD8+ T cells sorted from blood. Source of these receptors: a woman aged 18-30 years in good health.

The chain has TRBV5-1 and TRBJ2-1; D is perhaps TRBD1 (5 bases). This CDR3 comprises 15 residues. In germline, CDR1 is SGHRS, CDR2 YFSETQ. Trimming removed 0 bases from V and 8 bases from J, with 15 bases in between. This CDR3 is CASSLEKGFWDEQFF. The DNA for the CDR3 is TGCGCCAGCAGCTTGGAAAAGGGGTTCTGGGATGAGCAGTTCTTC.

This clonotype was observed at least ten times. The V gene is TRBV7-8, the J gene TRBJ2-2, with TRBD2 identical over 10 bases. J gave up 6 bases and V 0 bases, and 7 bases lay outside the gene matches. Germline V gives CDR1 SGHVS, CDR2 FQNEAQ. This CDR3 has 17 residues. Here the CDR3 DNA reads TGTGCCAGCAGCTTAGCTGTAGCGGGAGGTTCGGCCGGGGAGCTGTTTTTT. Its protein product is CASSLAVAGGSAGELFF.

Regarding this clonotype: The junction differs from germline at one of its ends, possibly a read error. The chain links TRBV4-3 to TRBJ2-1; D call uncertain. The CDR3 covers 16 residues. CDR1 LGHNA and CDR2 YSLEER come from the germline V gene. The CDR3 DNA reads TGCGCCGGCAGCCAAGATCGGTCGGGCAGTTACAATGAGCAGTTCTTC. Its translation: CAGSQDRSGSYNEQFF.

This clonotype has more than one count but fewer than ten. For the CDR3, the DNA is TGTGCCAGCAGTTTTGGGGGCAGAATCTACGAGCAGTACTTC. Translating it yields CASSFGGRIYEQYF. The rearrangement uses TRBV28 and TRBJ2-7; the D gene is possibly TRBD1 (6 bases). The CDR3 length is 14 residues. Germline lookup yields CDR1 MDHEN and CDR2 SYDVKM. With 3 bases removed from V and 3 bases from J, the gap between germline ends came to 12 bases.

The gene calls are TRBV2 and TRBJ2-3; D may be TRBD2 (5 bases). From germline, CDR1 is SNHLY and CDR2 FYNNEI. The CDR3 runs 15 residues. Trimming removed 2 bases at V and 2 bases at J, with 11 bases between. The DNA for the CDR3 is TGTGCCAGCAGTGAACGGGGAGTGATCACAGATACGCAGTATTTT. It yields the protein CASSERGVITDTQYF.

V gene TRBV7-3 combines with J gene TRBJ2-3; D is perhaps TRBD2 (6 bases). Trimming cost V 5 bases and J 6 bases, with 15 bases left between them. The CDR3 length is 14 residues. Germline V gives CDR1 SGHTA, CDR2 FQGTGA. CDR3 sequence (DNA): TGTGCCAGCAGCCTAAGGACGGAGGGGGATACGCAGTATTTT. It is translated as CASSLRTEGDTQYF. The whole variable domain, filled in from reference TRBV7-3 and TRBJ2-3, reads GAGVSQTPSNKVTEKGKYVELRCDPISGHTALYWYRQSLGQGPEFLIYFQGTGAADDSGLPNDRFFAVRPEGSVSTLKIQRTERGDSAVYLCASSLRTEGDTQYFGPGTRLTVL.

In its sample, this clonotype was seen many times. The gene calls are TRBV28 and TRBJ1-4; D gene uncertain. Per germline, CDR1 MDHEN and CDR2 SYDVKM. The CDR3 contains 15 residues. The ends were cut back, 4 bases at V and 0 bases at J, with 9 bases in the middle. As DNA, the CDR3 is TGTGCCAGCAGTTACAGCCACGCAACTAATGAAAAACTGTTTTTT. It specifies CASSYSHATNEKLFF.

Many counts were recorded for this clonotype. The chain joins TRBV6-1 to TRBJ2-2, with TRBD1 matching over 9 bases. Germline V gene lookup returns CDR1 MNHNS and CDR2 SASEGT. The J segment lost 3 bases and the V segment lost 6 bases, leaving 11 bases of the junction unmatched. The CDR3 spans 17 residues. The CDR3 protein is CASSAPRQGVYTGELFF. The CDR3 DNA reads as TGTGCCAGCAGCGCACCGAGACAGGGGGTATACACCGGGGAGCTGTTTTTT.

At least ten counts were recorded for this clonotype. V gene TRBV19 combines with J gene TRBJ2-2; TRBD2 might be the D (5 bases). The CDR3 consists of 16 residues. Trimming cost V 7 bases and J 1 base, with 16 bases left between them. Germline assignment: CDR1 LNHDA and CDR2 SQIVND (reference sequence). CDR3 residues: CASNPPERENTGELFF. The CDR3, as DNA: TGTGCCAGTAACCCCCCGGAGAGGGAGAACACCGGGGAGCTGTTTTTT.

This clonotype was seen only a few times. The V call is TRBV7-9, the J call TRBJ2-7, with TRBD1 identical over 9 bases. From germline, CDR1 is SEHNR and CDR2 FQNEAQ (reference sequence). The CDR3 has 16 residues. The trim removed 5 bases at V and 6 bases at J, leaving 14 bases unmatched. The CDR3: CASSTGQGTLPPEQYF. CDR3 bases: TGTGCCAGCAGCACAGGACAGGGGACCCTCCCCCCCGAGCAGTACTTC.

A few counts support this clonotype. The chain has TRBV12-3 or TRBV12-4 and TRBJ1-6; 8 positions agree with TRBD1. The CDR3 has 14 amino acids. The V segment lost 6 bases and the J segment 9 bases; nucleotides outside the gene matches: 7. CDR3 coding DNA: TGTGCCAGCAGCTATCAGGGGGCAGGTTCACCCCTCCACTTT. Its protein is CASSYQGAGSPLHF.

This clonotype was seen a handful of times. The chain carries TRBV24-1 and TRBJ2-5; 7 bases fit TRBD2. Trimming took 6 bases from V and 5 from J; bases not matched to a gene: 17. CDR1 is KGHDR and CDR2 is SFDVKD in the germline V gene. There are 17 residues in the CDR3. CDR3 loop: CATSSPLSGDDRETQYF. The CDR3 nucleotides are TGTGCCACCAGTTCCCCTCTAAGCGGGGACGATCGTGAGACCCAGTACTTC.

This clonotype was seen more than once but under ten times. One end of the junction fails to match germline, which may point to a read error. Here the CDR3 reads CASSQARDRELNF. The CDR3 DNA is TGTGCCAGCAGCCAGGCCCGGGACAGGGAGCTTAACTTC. The rearrangement uses TRBV4-2 and TRBJ2-1, with TRBD1 matching over 9 bases. CDR1 is LGHNA, CDR2 YNFKEQ, per germline. This CDR3 has 13 amino acids.

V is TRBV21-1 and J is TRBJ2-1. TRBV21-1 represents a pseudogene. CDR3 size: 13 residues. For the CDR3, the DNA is TGTGCCAGCAGCGAACATAAGTACAATGAGCAGTTCTTC. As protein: CASSEHKYNEQFF.

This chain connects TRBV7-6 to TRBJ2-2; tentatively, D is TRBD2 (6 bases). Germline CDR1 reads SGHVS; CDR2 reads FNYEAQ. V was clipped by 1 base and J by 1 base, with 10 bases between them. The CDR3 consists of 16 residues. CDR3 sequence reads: CASSLGRAGNTGELFF. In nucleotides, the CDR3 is TGTGCCAGCAGCTTAGGACGAGCGGGGAACACCGGGGAGCTGTTTTTT. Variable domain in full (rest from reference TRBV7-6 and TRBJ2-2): GAGVSQSPRYKVTKRGQDVALRCDPISGHVSLYWYRQALGQGPEFLTYFNYEAQQDKSGLPNDRFSAERPEGSISTLTIQRTEQRDSAMYRCASSLGRAGNTGELFFGEGSRLTVL.

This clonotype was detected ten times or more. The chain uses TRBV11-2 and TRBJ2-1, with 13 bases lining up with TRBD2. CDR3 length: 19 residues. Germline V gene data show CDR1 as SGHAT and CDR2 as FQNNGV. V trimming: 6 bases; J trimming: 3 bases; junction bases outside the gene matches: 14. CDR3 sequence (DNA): TGTGCCAGCAGTGTATCCCCCACTAGCGGGAGGGCTATCTACAATGAGCAGTTCTTC. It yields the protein CASSVSPTSGRAIYNEQFF.

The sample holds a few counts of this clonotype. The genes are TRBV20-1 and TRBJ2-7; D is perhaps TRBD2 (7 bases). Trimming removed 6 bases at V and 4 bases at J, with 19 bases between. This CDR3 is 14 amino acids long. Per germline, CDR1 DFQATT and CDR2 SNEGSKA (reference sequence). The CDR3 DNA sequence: TGCAGTGCCCCTGACCCGGGGGGCTGGTACGAGCAGTACTTC. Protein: CSAPDPGGWYEQYF.

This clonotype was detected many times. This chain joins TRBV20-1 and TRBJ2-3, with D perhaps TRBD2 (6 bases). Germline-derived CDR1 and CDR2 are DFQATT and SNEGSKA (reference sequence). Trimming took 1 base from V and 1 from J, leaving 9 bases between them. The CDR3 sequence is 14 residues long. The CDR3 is CSARGASGTDTQYF. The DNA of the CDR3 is TGCAGTGCTAGAGGGGCTAGCGGCACAGATACGCAGTATTTT.

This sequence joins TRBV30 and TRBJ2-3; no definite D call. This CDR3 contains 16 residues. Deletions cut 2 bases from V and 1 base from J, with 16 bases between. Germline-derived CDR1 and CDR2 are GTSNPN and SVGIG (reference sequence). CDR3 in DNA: TGTGCCTGGAGTTTAAAGGACCAGCTTCGCACAGATACGCAGTATTTT. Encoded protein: CAWSLKDQLRTDTQYF. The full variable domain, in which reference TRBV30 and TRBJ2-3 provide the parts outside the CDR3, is SQTIHQWPATLVQPVGSPLSLECTVEGTSNPNLYWYRQAAGRGLQLLFYSVGIGQISSEVPQNLSASRPQDRQFILSSKKLLLSDSGFYLCAWSLKDQLRTDTQYFGPGTRLTVL.

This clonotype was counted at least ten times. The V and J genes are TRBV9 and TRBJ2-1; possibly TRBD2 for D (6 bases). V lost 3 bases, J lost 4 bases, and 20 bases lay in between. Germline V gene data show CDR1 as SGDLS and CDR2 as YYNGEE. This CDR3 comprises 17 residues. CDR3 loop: CASSASGRLGRYNEQFF. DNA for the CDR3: TGTGCCAGCAGCGCAAGTGGGCGACTGGGGAGGTACAATGAGCAGTTCTTC.

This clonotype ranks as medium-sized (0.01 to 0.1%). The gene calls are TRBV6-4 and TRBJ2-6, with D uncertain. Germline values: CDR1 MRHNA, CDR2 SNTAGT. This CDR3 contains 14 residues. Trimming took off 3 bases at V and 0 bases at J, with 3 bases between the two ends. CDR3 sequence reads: CASSDISGANVLTF. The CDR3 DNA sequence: TGTGCCAGCAGTGATATCTCTGGGGCCAACGTCCTGACTTTC.

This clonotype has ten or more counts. CDR3 nucleotide sequence: TGTGCCACCCAAAATGCGGGACAGACAAACACTGAAGCTTTCTTT. It encodes CATQNAGQTNTEAFF. The genes are TRBV10-3 and TRBJ1-1; 7 positions agree with TRBD1. The J segment lost 2 bases and the V segment lost 10 bases, leaving 13 bases of the junction unmatched. Germline CDR1 and CDR2: ENHRY and SYGVKD. The CDR3 has 15 amino acids.

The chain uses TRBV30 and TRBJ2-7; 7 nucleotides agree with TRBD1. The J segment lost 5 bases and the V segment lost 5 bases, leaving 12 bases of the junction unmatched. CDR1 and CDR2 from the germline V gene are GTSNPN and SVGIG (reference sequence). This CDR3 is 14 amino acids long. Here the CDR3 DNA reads TGTGCCTGGGACCTGACAGGGTTTGAGAACGAGCAGTACTTC. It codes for CAWDLTGFENEQYF.

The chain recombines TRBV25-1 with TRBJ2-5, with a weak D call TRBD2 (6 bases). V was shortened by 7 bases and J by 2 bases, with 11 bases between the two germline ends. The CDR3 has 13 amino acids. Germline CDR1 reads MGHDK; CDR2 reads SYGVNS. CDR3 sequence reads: CASTRLEQETQYF. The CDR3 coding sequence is TGTGCCAGCACCCGACTAGAACAAGAGACCCAGTACTTC.